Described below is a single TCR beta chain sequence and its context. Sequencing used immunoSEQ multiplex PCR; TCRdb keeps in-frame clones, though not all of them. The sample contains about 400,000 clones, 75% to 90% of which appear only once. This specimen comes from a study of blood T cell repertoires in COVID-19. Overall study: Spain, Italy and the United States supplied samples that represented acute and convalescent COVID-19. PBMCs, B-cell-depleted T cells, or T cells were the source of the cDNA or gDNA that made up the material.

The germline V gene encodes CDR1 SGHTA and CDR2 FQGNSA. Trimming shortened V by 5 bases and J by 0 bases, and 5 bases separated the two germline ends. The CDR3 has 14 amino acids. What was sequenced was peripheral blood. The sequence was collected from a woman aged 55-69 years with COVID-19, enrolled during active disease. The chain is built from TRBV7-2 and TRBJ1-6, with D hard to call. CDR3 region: CASSPVSYNSPLHF. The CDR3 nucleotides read TGTGCCAGCAGCCCTGTCTCCTATAATTCACCCCTCCACTTT.